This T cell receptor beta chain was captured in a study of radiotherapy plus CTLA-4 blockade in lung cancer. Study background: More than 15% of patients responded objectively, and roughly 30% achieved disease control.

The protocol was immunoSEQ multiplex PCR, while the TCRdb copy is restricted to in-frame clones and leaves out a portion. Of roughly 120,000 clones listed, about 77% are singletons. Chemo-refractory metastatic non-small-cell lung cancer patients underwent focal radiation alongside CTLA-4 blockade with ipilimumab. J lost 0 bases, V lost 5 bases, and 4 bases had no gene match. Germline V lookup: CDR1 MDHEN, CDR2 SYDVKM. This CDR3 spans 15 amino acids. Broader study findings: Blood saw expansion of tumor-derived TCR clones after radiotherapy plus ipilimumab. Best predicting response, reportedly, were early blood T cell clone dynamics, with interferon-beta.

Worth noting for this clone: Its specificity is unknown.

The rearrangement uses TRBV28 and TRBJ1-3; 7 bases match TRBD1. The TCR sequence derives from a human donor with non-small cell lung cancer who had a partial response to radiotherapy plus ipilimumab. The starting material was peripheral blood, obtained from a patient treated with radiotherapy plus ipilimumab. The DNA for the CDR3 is TGTGCCAGCAGTCTCAGGGGGAGCTCTGGAAACACCATATATTTT. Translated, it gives CASSLRGSSGNTIYF.